This passage covers 31 T cell receptor beta chains from one sample sequenced in a study of identifying expanded T cells in peripheral blood. Produced via immunoSEQ multiplex PCR; TCRdb's table is partial and in-frame only. This table has about 81,000 clones, 65% to 85% appearing once. Material for sequencing was blood. The receptors derive from a person between 18 and 70 years old in good health.

The chain links TRBV28 to TRBJ1-4; D is possibly TRBD1 (6 bases). Per the germline V gene, CDR1 is MDHEN and CDR2 is SYDVKM. Deletions cut 7 bases from V and 7 bases from J, with 22 bases between. This CDR3 comprises 16 residues. DNA for the CDR3: TGTGCCAGCACCCAACAGGGAATTGATCGGAGTGAAAAACTGTTTTTT. Translated, it gives CASTQQGIDRSEKLFF. The complete variable domain, with remaining parts taken from reference TRBV28 and TRBJ1-4, reads DVKVTQSSRYLVKRTGEKVFLECVQDMDHENMFWYRQDPGLGLRLIYFSYDVKMKEKGDIPEGYSVSREKKERFSLILESASTNQTSMYLCASTQQGIDRSEKLFFGSGTQLSVL.

The V and J genes are TRBV25-1 and TRBJ2-1; TRBD2 matches at 10 bases. Trimming cost V 2 bases and J 12 bases; bases outside gene matches: 13. The germline CDR1 and CDR2 sequences are MGHDK and SYGVNS. This CDR3 comprises 16 residues. CDR3 amino acids: CASSEPLAGVKVGQFF. The CDR3 DNA sequence: TGTGCCAGCAGTGAACCCCTAGCGGGAGTTAAAGTCGGGCAGTTCTTC.

The chain joins TRBV7-9 to TRBJ2-3; 8 positions match TRBD1. Germline values: CDR1 SEHNR, CDR2 FQNEAQ (reference sequence). V was pared by 7 bases and J by 2 bases, with 11 bases of the junction left unmatched. CDR3 length: 16 residues. The DNA of the CDR3 is TGTGCCAGCATCAGGGGGCTACAGTTCAACACAGATACGCAGTATTTT. This translates into CASIRGLQFNTDTQYF.

J is TRBJ2-4 and V is TRBV10-3; possibly TRBD1 for D (5 bases). The CDR3 sequence is 14 residues long. Per the germline V gene, CDR1 is ENHRY and CDR2 is SYGVKD. Between the trimmed V and J ends, which lost 2 bases and 3 bases, there was a span of 8 bases. The CDR3 sequence is CAISEERGKNIQYF. The CDR3 nucleotides are TGTGCCATCAGTGAGGAAAGGGGCAAAAACATTCAGTACTTC.

The chain carries TRBV5-1 and TRBJ2-2; no definite D call. This CDR3 spans 14 amino acids. Germline-derived CDR1 and CDR2 are SGHRS and YFSETQ. Between the trimmed V and J ends, which lost 6 bases and 3 bases, there was a span of 12 bases. CDR3 amino acids: CASITDPYTGELFF. The CDR3 nucleotides read TGCGCCAGCATCACGGACCCTTACACCGGGGAGCTGTTTTTT.

This clone has just one count. The chain combines TRBV2 with TRBJ1-4; 7 nucleotides align to TRBD1. The V and J ends lost 5 bases and 2 bases, in that order; junction bases with no gene match: 5. The germline gives CDR1 SNHLY, CDR2 FYNNEI. This CDR3 contains 15 residues. The CDR3, as DNA: TGTGCCAGCAGTAGCCGGGACAGTACTAATGAAAAACTGTTTTTT. Its protein product is CASSSRDSTNEKLFF.

This clone was observed a few times. The gene calls are TRBV6-6 and TRBJ2-7; no definite D call. The CDR3 covers 11 residues. Between the trimmed V and J ends, which lost 7 bases and 6 bases, there was a span of 10 bases. Germline V lookup: CDR1 MNHNY, CDR2 SVGAGI (reference sequence). The CDR3 protein is CASTVTGEQYF. As DNA, the CDR3 is TGTGCCAGCACCGTTACGGGCGAGCAGTACTTC.

On this clone itself: An end of the junction differs from the germline gene, which may be a read error. The chain joins TRBV7-7 to TRBJ1-1; D gene ambiguous. CDR1 and CDR2 from the germline V gene are SSHAT and FNYEAQ (reference sequence). The CDR3 sequence is 13 residues long. The CDR3 here is CASSEQQNTEAFF. The DNA for the CDR3 is TGTGCTAGCAGCGAACAGCAGAACACTGAAGCTTTCTTT.

This chain links TRBV5-6 with TRBJ2-2, with no clear D. This CDR3 contains 15 residues. Trimming removed 3 bases at V and 7 bases at J, with 16 bases between. Germline V gene data show CDR1 as SGHDT and CDR2 as YYEEEE. The CDR3 DNA follows: TGTGCCAGCAGCTGGCTAGTCAGAGGAGACGGGGAGCTGTTTTTT. Protein product: CASSWLVRGDGELFF.

The V gene is TRBV27, the J gene TRBJ2-2, with a possible D match to TRBD1 (5 bases). Germline CDR1 reads MNHEY; CDR2 reads SMNVEV (reference sequence). The CDR3 has 16 amino acids. The V end lost 7 bases, the J end lost 5 bases, and 20 bases lay between the germline ends. Here the CDR3 DNA reads TGTGCCAGCACCTCCGGGTGGGCAGGGCGGACCGGGGAGCTGTTTTTT. Residues: CASTSGWAGRTGELFF.

J is TRBJ2-3 and V is TRBV15; D is possibly TRBD1 (6 bases). Trimming shortened V by 0 bases and J by 2 bases, and 12 bases separated the two germline ends. The germline CDR1 and CDR2 sequences are LNHNV and YYDKDF (reference sequence). This CDR3 spans 16 amino acids. The CDR3 region has the DNA TGTGCCACCAGCAGAGAAACGACAGGCATCACAGATACGCAGTATTTT. Its translation is CATSRETTGITDTQYF.

The sample holds one count of this clone. V and J are TRBV4-3 and TRBJ2-7, with a weak D call TRBD1 (6 bases). Germline CDR1 and CDR2: LGHNA and YSLEER. V lost 2 bases to trimming and J lost 3 bases, with 14 bases between them. The CDR3 runs to 15 residues. CDR3 nucleotide sequence: TGCGCCAGCAGCCAAACGGGACAACTGAACTACGAGCAGTACTTC. It specifies CASSQTGQLNYEQYF.

This clone was picked up one time. This chain connects TRBV25-1 to TRBJ2-3, with a possible D match to TRBD1 (6 bases). Trimming cost V 0 bases and J 6 bases, with 10 bases left between them. The CDR3 extends over 14 amino acids. Germline CDR1 is MGHDK and CDR2 is SYGVNS. CDR3: CASSEYTGLDTQYF. The CDR3 bases are TGTGCCAGCAGTGAATATACAGGGTTGGATACGCAGTATTTT.

V is TRBV9 and J is TRBJ2-5; TRBD1 is a possible D gene (7 bases). In germline, CDR1 is SGDLS, CDR2 YYNGEE. V was trimmed by 4 bases and J by 4 bases, leaving 14 bases between them. This CDR3 has 14 amino acids. The chain's CDR3 is CASSPSGGPETQYF. The CDR3 DNA follows: TGTGCCAGCAGCCCGTCAGGGGGGCCAGAGACCCAGTACTTC.

This clone was seen once. This chain joins TRBV7-3 and TRBJ2-2; 12 bases are shared with TRBD2. Germline trimming cut 0 bases from V and 5 bases from J; bases unmatched to any gene: 4. Germline-derived CDR1 and CDR2 are SGHTA and FQGTGA. CDR3 length: 17 amino acids. The CDR3: CASSLTGLAGGTGELFF. CDR3 DNA sequence: TGTGCCAGCAGCTTAACGGGACTAGCGGGCGGGACCGGGGAGCTGTTTTTT.

The CDR3 spells CASSLTGVSGNTIYF. In DNA form, the CDR3 reads TGTGCCAGCAGTTTAACGGGGGTCTCTGGAAACACCATATATTTT. This chain uses TRBV27 with TRBJ1-3, with D possibly matching TRBD1 (5 bases). The CDR3 sequence is 15 residues long. The ends were cut back, 2 bases at V and 0 bases at J, with 8 bases in the middle. Per the germline V gene, CDR1 is MNHEY and CDR2 is SMNVEV (reference sequence).

The genes are TRBV27 and TRBJ1-1; 7 positions agree with TRBD1. After removal of 4 bases from V and 1 base from J, the junction contained 9 bases not matched to a gene. Germline CDR1 MNHEY, CDR2 SMNVEV (reference sequence). This CDR3 spans 16 amino acids. The DNA of the CDR3 is TGTGCCAGCAGTTCTCGAGAGGGACAGAAGAACACTGAAGCTTTCTTT. Translation gives CASSSREGQKNTEAFF.

The V call is TRBV9, the J call TRBJ2-6; D is unclear. CDR3 length: 15 residues. Deletions cut 2 bases from V and 0 bases from J, with 6 bases between. Germline V gene data show CDR1 as SGDLS and CDR2 as YYNGEE. The CDR3, as DNA: TGTGCCAGCAGCGTTGCCCCCTCTGGGGCCAACGTCCTGACTTTC. Its translation: CASSVAPSGANVLTF.

This rearrangement joins TRBV28 to TRBJ2-6; 7 bases are shared with TRBD1. With V trimmed by 6 bases and J by 2 bases, 4 bases remained unmatched. This CDR3 region has 15 residues. Per the germline V gene, CDR1 is MDHEN and CDR2 is SYDVKM. CDR3 in amino acids: CASSRTGAGANVLTF. CDR3 sequence (DNA): TGTGCCAGCAGCCGAACAGGGGCTGGGGCCAACGTCCTGACTTTC.

The V gene is TRBV10-3, the J gene TRBJ2-7; TRBD1 matches at 12 bases. The CDR3 is 15 amino acids. V was clipped by 8 bases and J by 3 bases; unmatched bases: 8. Germline loops: CDR1 ENHRY, CDR2 SYGVKD. CDR3 in amino acids: CAISGTGGSHYEQYF. The CDR3 nucleotides are TGTGCCATCTCCGGGACAGGGGGCTCCCACTACGAGCAGTACTTC.

This chain joins TRBV4-1 and TRBJ2-2; 7 bases line up with TRBD2. Germline V gene data show CDR1 as MGHRA and CDR2 as YSYEKL. V shed 0 bases, J shed 1 base, and the junction held 17 bases outside the gene matches. The CDR3 covers 21 residues. The CDR3 protein is CASSQDEGRTSFFRNTGELFF. In DNA, the CDR3 is TGCGCCAGCAGCCAAGATGAGGGCCGGACTAGTTTTTTTAGGAACACCGGGGAGCTGTTTTTT.

This chain links TRBV7-9 with TRBJ2-1; 7 nucleotides agree with TRBD2. The V and J ends lost 3 bases and 0 bases, in that order; junction bases with no gene match: 5. The CDR3 runs 16 residues. The germline CDR1 and CDR2 sequences are SEHNR and FQNEAQ (reference sequence). The CDR3 loop reads CASSLTRGSSYNEQFF. CDR3 bases: TGTGCCAGCAGCTTGACGCGGGGGAGCTCCTACAATGAGCAGTTCTTC.

This clone turned up a few times. This chain connects TRBV11-1 to TRBJ2-7, with D perhaps matching TRBD1 (6 bases). The CDR3 consists of 13 residues. Looked up from germline, CDR1 is SGHAT and CDR2 is FQDESV (reference sequence). V was clipped by 5 bases and J by 2 bases, with 10 bases between them. The CDR3 bases are TGTGCCAGCAGCCAGGGACAAGCCTACGAGCAGTACTTC. Amino acids: CASSQGQAYEQYF.

The chain has TRBV7-2 and TRBJ2-7; 8 nucleotides agree with TRBD2. With V trimmed by 5 bases and J by 7 bases, 16 bases remained unmatched. The CDR3 consists of 16 residues. Germline CDR1 reads SGHTA; CDR2 reads FQGNSA. CDR3 in DNA: TGTGCCAGCAGCCAGATAGCGGGACTACCTACTAGGGAGCAGTACTTC. It codes for CASSQIAGLPTREQYF. The variable domain in full, with the rest retrieved from reference TRBV7-2 and TRBJ2-7, is GAGVSQSPSNKVTEKGKDVELRCDPISGHTALYWYRQSLGQGLEFLIYFQGNSAPDKSGLPSDRFSAERTGGSVSTLTIQRTQQEDSAVYLCASSQIAGLPTREQYFGPGTRLTVT.

The CDR3 DNA reads TGTGCCAGCAGCTTAGGTAAGGGGAGACTGGACAATGAGCAGTTCTTC. Translation gives CASSLGKGRLDNEQFF. This rearrangement joins TRBV7-6 to TRBJ2-1; D could derive from TRBD1 or TRBD2 (5 bases each). Germline assignment: CDR1 SGHVS and CDR2 FNYEAQ. Trimming took off 1 base at V and 5 bases at J, with 15 bases between the two ends. The CDR3 runs 16 residues.

The chain is built from TRBV28 and TRBJ1-1, with D possibly being TRBD1 (6 bases). The CDR3 loop spans 14 amino acids. CDR1 and CDR2 (germline): MDHEN, SYDVKM. The V end lost 3 bases, the J end lost 4 bases, and 12 bases lay between the germline ends. DNA for the CDR3: TGTGCCAGCAGTTTCGGCGGGGGCGGCACTGAAGCTTTCTTT. The encoded protein is CASSFGGGGTEAFF.

This sequence joins TRBV2 and TRBJ1-5; 7 bases align to TRBD1. This CDR3 is 15 amino acids long. After removal of 8 bases from V and 4 bases from J, the junction contained 11 bases not matched to a gene. CDR1 is SNHLY, CDR2 FYNNEI, per germline. The CDR3 is CASRGRTGLNQPQHF. CDR3 nucleotides: TGTGCCAGCCGTGGGCGGACAGGCCTAAATCAGCCCCAGCATTTT.

In its sample, this clone was seen once. The chain joins TRBV28 to TRBJ1-3, with a possible D match to TRBD1 (5 bases). V was pared by 1 base and J by 4 bases, with 8 bases between. The CDR3 has 14 amino acids. Germline assignment: CDR1 MDHEN and CDR2 SYDVKM. The CDR3 coding sequence is TGTGCCAGCAGTTTATCAGGGTTCGGAAACACCATATATTTT. Translating it yields CASSLSGFGNTIYF.

The J gene is TRBJ2-7, the V gene TRBV6-6, with 9 bases that match TRBD1. The CDR3 runs 14 residues. Germline V gene data show CDR1 as MNHNY and CDR2 as SVGAGI (reference sequence). The J segment lost 6 bases and the V segment lost 2 bases, leaving 5 bases of the junction unmatched. The CDR3: CASSYPGQGSEQYF. CDR3 bases: TGTGCCAGCAGTTACCCGGGACAGGGAAGCGAGCAGTACTTC.

V usage is TRBV19 and J usage is TRBJ1-5; D gene uncertain. V dropped 3 bases and J dropped 9 bases, with 15 bases sitting between them. CDR1 and CDR2 (germline): LNHDA, SQIVND (reference sequence). The CDR3 is 14 amino acids. CDR3: CASSMIGPYWPQHF. CDR3 coding DNA: TGTGCCAGTAGTATGATTGGCCCCTATTGGCCCCAGCATTTT.

The V and J genes are TRBV25-1 and TRBJ2-1, with 13 bases lining up with TRBD2. Germline V gene lookup returns CDR1 MGHDK and CDR2 SYGVNS. This CDR3 spans 17 amino acids. With V trimmed by 6 bases and J by 9 bases, 14 bases remained unmatched. CDR3 region: CASSTKLAGGPISEQFF. The CDR3 nucleotides read TGTGCCAGCAGCACGAAACTAGCGGGAGGGCCAATCAGTGAGCAGTTCTTC.